The 27 T cell receptor beta chains given below trace back to one sample, sequenced in a study of cytomegalovirus exposure and HLA in healthy donors. The PCR used 60 Vbeta and 13 Jbeta primers. The method was immunoSEQ multiplex PCR; TCRdb's version includes in-frame clones alone and lacks a portion of them. Of more than 150,000 clones listed, roughly three quarters were seen once; the top ten hold about 3.4%. The sequenced material came from PBMCs. The receptors originated from a woman between 45 and 60 years old in good health and CMV-seropositive.

This chain connects TRBV20-1 to TRBJ1-2; D not resolved. V was pared by 6 bases and J by 4 bases, with 9 bases between. Germline-derived CDR1 and CDR2 are DFQATT and SNEGSKA (reference sequence). The CDR3 has 11 residues. Here the CDR3 reads CSAPAAYGYTF. In nucleotides, the CDR3 is TGCAGTGCACCCGCGGCCTATGGCTACACCTTC.

This chain uses TRBV7-2 with TRBJ2-6; TRBD1 matches 9 bases. J gave up 0 bases and V 1 base, and 7 bases lay outside the gene matches. This CDR3 has 19 amino acids. Germline assignment: CDR1 SGHTA and CDR2 FQGNSA. The CDR3 is CASSLVPGQGSSGANVLTF. The CDR3 nucleotides are TGTGCCAGCAGCTTAGTGCCGGGACAGGGCAGCTCTGGGGCCAACGTCCTGACTTTC. Complete variable domain (other parts from reference TRBV7-2 and TRBJ2-6): GAGVSQSPSNKVTEKGKDVELRCDPISGHTALYWYRQSLGQGLEFLIYFQGNSAPDKSGLPSDRFSAERTGGSVSTLTIQRTQQEDSAVYLCASSLVPGQGSSGANVLTFGAGSRLTVL.

V usage is TRBV15 and J usage is TRBJ1-4; 8 bases line up with TRBD1. Unmatched junction bases numbered 4, after V lost 2 bases and J lost 5 bases. The length of the CDR3 is 15 residues. The germline V gene encodes CDR1 LNHNV and CDR2 YYDKDF (reference sequence). The CDR3 here is CATSRQGALNEKLFF. DNA for the CDR3: TGTGCCACCAGCAGACAGGGGGCTTTAAATGAAAAACTGTTTTTT.

This clone turned up a few times. The chain is built from TRBV9 and TRBJ1-1; D is unresolved. The CDR3 length is 13 residues. The germline V and J ends were trimmed by 4 bases and 10 bases, with 17 bases remaining between them. From germline, CDR1 is SGDLS and CDR2 YYNGEE. CDR3 residues: CASSIEEGRRAFF. The CDR3 region has the DNA TGTGCCAGCAGCATAGAAGAGGGTCGGAGAGCTTTCTTT. The full variable domain, its missing parts supplied by reference TRBV9 and TRBJ1-1, is DSGVTQTPKHLITATGQRVTLRCSPRSGDLSVYWYQQSLDQGLQFLIQYYNGEERAKGNILERFSAQQFPDLHSELNLSSLELGDSALYFCASSIEEGRRAFFGQGTRLTVV.

J is TRBJ2-1 and V is TRBV4-1, with D maybe TRBD2 (7 bases). CDR3 length equals 17 residues. From germline, CDR1 is MGHRA and CDR2 YSYEKL. The V end lost 1 base, the J end lost 8 bases, and 21 bases lay between the germline ends. The CDR3 here is CASSQAGAGGSGYEQFF. CDR3 sequence (DNA): TGCGCCAGCAGCCAAGCGGGGGCTGGCGGGAGTGGGTATGAGCAGTTCTTC.

This clone was detected a few times. This chain connects TRBV28 to TRBJ2-2, with 7 positions matching TRBD2. The CDR3 is 15 residues long. Germline lookup yields CDR1 MDHEN and CDR2 SYDVKM. V lost 5 bases to trimming and J lost 5 bases; unmatched junction nucleotides: 8. The CDR3 DNA is TGTGCCAGCAGTCGGGGAGGGTGGGAAACCGGGGAGCTGTTTTTT. Its protein product is CASSRGGWETGELFF.

V usage is TRBV10-3 and J usage is TRBJ2-7, with 9 bases identical to TRBD2. The V gene's germline CDR1 is ENHRY and CDR2 SYGVKD. Trimming at V came to 6 bases and at J to 6 bases, leaving 6 bases not matched to a gene. CDR3 length: 13 amino acids. The CDR3 nucleotides read TGTGCCATCAGAATAGCGGGAGAGGCCGAGCAGTACTTC. It encodes CAIRIAGEAEQYF.

This chain's CDR3 is CASSLGPSGGGDEQFF. The CDR3 nucleotides are TGCGCCAGCAGCTTGGGCCCTAGCGGGGGTGGGGATGAGCAGTTCTTC. The gene calls are TRBV5-1 and TRBJ2-1; 10 positions match TRBD2. V was clipped by 0 bases and J by 8 bases; unmatched bases: 8. Germline CDR1 and CDR2: SGHRS and YFSETQ. CDR3 length: 16 residues.

The chain has TRBV11-2 and TRBJ2-2, with D perhaps TRBD1 (6 bases). Germline V CDR1 and CDR2: SGHAT, FQNNGV. The CDR3 spans 15 residues. V was cut by 3 bases and J by 6 bases, with 14 bases left in between. CDR3 in DNA: TGTGCCAGCAGCTTCGCACAGGGTGGGTCCGGGGAGCTGTTTTTT. It codes for CASSFAQGGSGELFF.

The gene calls are TRBV9 and TRBJ2-7; D remains ambiguous. This CDR3 region has 14 residues. Per germline, CDR1 SGDLS and CDR2 YYNGEE. Trimming cost V 3 bases and J 1 base, with 11 bases left between them. The CDR3 DNA is TGTGCCAGCAGCGCGGGTACGTGGTCCTACGAGCAGTACTTC. Translating it yields CASSAGTWSYEQYF.

This clone was counted once. This rearrangement joins TRBV29-1 to TRBJ1-1, with 7 nucleotides matching TRBD1. With 1 base clipped from V and 0 bases from J, the junction kept 8 bases outside the gene matches. Germline CDR1 SQVTM, CDR2 ANQGSEA. The CDR3 runs to 16 residues. CDR3 coding DNA: TGCAGCGTTGAAGTTAAACAGGGGTCGATGAACACTGAAGCTTTCTTT. Translated, it gives CSVEVKQGSMNTEAFF.

This chain links TRBV19 with TRBJ2-4, with a possible D match to TRBD1 (6 bases). Deletions cut 1 base from V and 0 bases from J, with 16 bases between. The CDR3 is made up of 18 amino acids. CDR1 LNHDA and CDR2 SQIVND come from the germline V gene (reference sequence). The CDR3 nucleotides are TGTGCCAGTAGTATAGGGGGGCAGGGTGTGCTAGCCAAAAACATTCAGTACTTC. This codes for CASSIGGQGVLAKNIQYF.

The genes are TRBV13 and TRBJ1-4; 8 bases match TRBD1. The CDR3 is made up of 16 amino acids. The junction had 10 bases not matched to a gene; V was cut back by 2 bases and J by 8 bases. Germline V lookup: CDR1 PRHDT, CDR2 FYEKMQ (reference sequence). This CDR3 reads CASSLYRGKLREKLFF. The CDR3, as DNA: TGTGCCAGCAGCTTATACAGGGGGAAGTTACGGGAAAAACTGTTTTTT.

The V and J genes are TRBV14 and TRBJ1-1; weak D call: TRBD1 (5 bases). This CDR3 is 15 amino acids long. Germline CDR1 reads SGHDN; CDR2 reads FVKESK. V was clipped by 0 bases and J by 3 bases, with 11 bases between them. The CDR3 sequence is CASSQDLWGDTEAFF. DNA of the CDR3: TGTGCCAGCAGCCAAGATCTCTGGGGGGACACTGAAGCTTTCTTT. The variable domain in full, completed from reference TRBV14 and TRBJ1-1, reads EAGVTQFPSHSVIEKGQTVTLRCDPISGHDNLYWYRRVMGKEIKFLLHFVKESKQDESGMPNNRFLAERTGGTYSTLKVQPAELEDSGVYFCASSQDLWGDTEAFFGQGTRLTVV.

The CDR3 sequence: CASSLIGTGSSGANVLTF. CDR3 DNA sequence: TGTGCCAGCAGCTTGATTGGGACAGGGAGTTCTGGGGCCAACGTCCTGACTTTC. The chain employs TRBV5-5 and TRBJ2-6, with 9 bases lining up with TRBD1. V was pared by 1 base and J by 1 base, with 6 bases of the junction left unmatched. CDR3 length: 18 residues. Per germline, CDR1 SGHKS and CDR2 YYEKEE (reference sequence).

This rearrangement joins TRBV7-9 to TRBJ1-4; 9 bases agree with TRBD1. This CDR3 region has 14 residues. J was trimmed by 8 bases and V by 4 bases; bases with no gene match: 5. Germline CDR1 reads SEHNR; CDR2 reads FQNEAQ (reference sequence). The CDR3 nucleotides read TGTGCCAGCAGCTCGGGACAGGGTGGCGAAAAACTGTTTTTT. Its protein is CASSSGQGGEKLFF.

The chain links TRBV19 to TRBJ2-3; the D gene is possibly TRBD2 (6 bases). V gave up 1 base and J gave up 1 base, with 12 bases separating them. This CDR3 spans 16 amino acids. The V gene's germline CDR1 is LNHDA and CDR2 SQIVND (reference sequence). CDR3 DNA: TGTGCCAGTAGTATAGTATGGGGGGATGGCACAGATACGCAGTATTTT. Protein product: CASSIVWGDGTDTQYF.

The V gene is TRBV7-2, the J gene TRBJ2-1; D unresolved. Germline values: CDR1 SGHTA, CDR2 FQGNSA. This CDR3 is 15 amino acids long. The ends were cut back, 3 bases at V and 5 bases at J, with 14 bases in the middle. The CDR3 nucleotides read TGTGCCAGCAGCTTGTCTTGGGCTATGGACAATGAGCAGTTCTTC. Translation gives CASSLSWAMDNEQFF.

The chain is built from TRBV4-2 and TRBJ2-3; 11 bases align to TRBD2. Germline-derived CDR1 and CDR2 are LGHNA and YNFKEQ. The CDR3 consists of 16 residues. V was pared by 1 base and J by 5 bases, with 5 bases of the junction left unmatched. For the CDR3, the DNA is TGTGCCAGCAGCCAAGGGGTAGCGGGAGGGGGAGATACGCAGTATTTT. It encodes CASSQGVAGGGDTQYF.

The chain employs TRBV4-3 and TRBJ2-7; D perhaps matches TRBD1 (5 bases). Germline V gene data show CDR1 as LGHNA and CDR2 as YSLEER. Trimming left V 0 bases short and J 2 bases short, with 14 bases between. The CDR3 extends over 16 amino acids. The CDR3 reads CASSQEVRQLPYEQYF. DNA of the CDR3: TGCGCCAGCAGCCAAGAAGTTCGACAGCTACCCTACGAGCAGTACTTC.

The chain recombines TRBV19 with TRBJ2-2, with D perhaps matching TRBD1 (5 bases). This CDR3 has 14 residues. The germline gives CDR1 LNHDA, CDR2 SQIVND (reference sequence). Trimming pared 9 bases from V and 0 bases from J, leaving 11 bases between. CDR3 DNA sequence: TGTGCCAGCCGCCAGGGTGCGAACACCGGGGAGCTGTTTTTT. Encoded protein: CASRQGANTGELFF.

This clone was recorded a few times. V gene TRBV10-2 combines with J gene TRBJ2-1; 8 bases line up with TRBD2. CDR1 is WSHSY and CDR2 is SAAADI in the germline V gene. Trimming at V came to 6 bases and at J to 7 bases, leaving 11 bases not matched to a gene. This CDR3 is built from 15 residues. CDR3 region: CASRLGGALGNEQFF. CDR3 DNA: TGCGCCAGCAGACTCGGGGGGGCCCTCGGAAATGAGCAGTTCTTC.

The V gene is TRBV19, the J gene TRBJ1-3; the D is unclear. This CDR3 contains 22 residues. Looked up from germline, CDR1 is LNHDA and CDR2 is SQIVND (reference sequence). Trimming removed 9 bases at V and 0 bases at J, with 36 bases between. In DNA, the CDR3 is TGTGCCAGCAAGTCCGATTCACCCCTGACTGGCAGTTCGCCTTACTCTGGAAACACCATATATTTT. Translated, it gives CASKSDSPLTGSSPYSGNTIYF.

The chain combines TRBV6-1 with TRBJ2-5; 8 nucleotides match TRBD2. The CDR3 spans 15 residues. V gave up 6 bases and J gave up 4 bases; unmatched junction bases: 10. Germline V gene data show CDR1 as MNHNS and CDR2 as SASEGT. CDR3 bases: TGTGCCAGCAGCTCTCCCCCAGCGGGAGTAGAGACCCAGTACTTC. It is translated as CASSSPPAGVETQYF.

The V gene is TRBV19, the J gene TRBJ1-5; 12 bases map to TRBD1. Germline V lookup: CDR1 LNHDA, CDR2 SQIVND (reference sequence). The CDR3 extends over 16 amino acids. V gave up 4 bases and J gave up 6 bases; unmatched junction bases: 7. CDR3 region: CASSTRDRGRSQPQHF. The CDR3 DNA follows: TGTGCCAGTAGTACGAGGGACAGGGGGCGTTCTCAGCCCCAGCATTTT.

The rearrangement uses TRBV18 and TRBJ1-5; a weak D match, TRBD1 (6 bases). This CDR3 is built from 14 residues. Deletions cut 5 bases from V and 6 bases from J, with 14 bases between. CDR1 and CDR2 from the germline V gene are KGHSH and LQKENI. CDR3 nucleotides: TGTGCCAGCTCAGTACAGGGTTGGCGTCAGCCCCAGCATTTT. Protein product: CASSVQGWRQPQHF. Full variable domain (remainder filled in from reference TRBV18 and TRBJ1-5): NAGVMQNPRHLVRRRGQEARLRCSPMKGHSHVYWYRQLPEEGLKFMVYLQKENIIDESGMPKERFSAEFPKEGPSILRIQQVVRGDSAAYFCASSVQGWRQPQHFGDGTRLSIL.

The CDR3: CASSPTGGIGYGYTF. The CDR3 nucleotides read TGTGCCAGTAGCCCCACAGGGGGCATCGGCTATGGCTACACCTTC. V usage is TRBV19 and J usage is TRBJ1-2, with 9 positions matching TRBD1. Germline V gene lookup returns CDR1 LNHDA and CDR2 SQIVND (reference sequence). This CDR3 comprises 15 residues. V shed 6 bases and J 4 bases; nucleotides not matched to a gene: 9.